This T cell receptor beta chain was sequenced during a study of cytomegalovirus exposure and HLA in healthy donors. Study results and limitations: By HLA locus, TCR association rates varied in a later analysis, with DRB1 showing the most and HLA-C the fewest. The only immune exposure information that was available was CMV serostatus. The productive fraction for most TCR beta V segments was about 87% or about 30% in an earlier analysis.

The CDR3 runs to 16 residues. Germline CDR1 LNHDA, CDR2 SQIVND (reference sequence). V shed 7 bases, J shed 0 bases, and the junction held 7 bases outside the gene matches. The PCR was carried out with 60 Vbeta primers and 13 Jbeta primers. TCRdb's copy holds only in-frame clones and misses some; the assay was immunoSEQ multiplex PCR. Here the sample spans approximately 260,000 clones, around 90% being singletons. As concerns this clone: The antigen remains undetermined.

Donors consisted of healthy bone marrow donors. This receptor was taken from a girl aged 2 to 9 in good health and CMV-seronegative. Specimen: PBMCs. The chain is built from TRBV19 and TRBJ1-5, with 9 bases lining up with TRBD1. CDR3 amino acids: CASTRTGADSNQPQHF. CDR3 coding DNA: TGTGCCAGTACCCGGACAGGGGCCGATAGCAATCAGCCCCAGCATTTT.